The next 12 T cell receptor beta chains were all read from a single sample in a study of blood T cell repertoires in COVID-19 (dated by TCRdb to the early 2020s). Library preparation was by the immunoSEQ multiplex PCR assay. The source is immuneACCESS, and TCRdb retained only in-frame sequences with V and J called. Part of the clones is not carried over; for the studies checked, unresolved V genes explain less than half of this, and the remainder is unexplained. This sample lists about 56,000 clones; roughly 80% were detected once. The ten most abundant clones make up around 13% of the sample. Sample: peripheral blood. These receptors originate from a woman over 75 with acute or convalescent COVID-19.

This clone was detected only once. The V and J genes are TRBV11-3 and TRBJ1-2; D may be TRBD1 (6 bases). This CDR3 region has 13 residues. Germline CDR1 reads SGHNT; CDR2 reads YENEEA. V lost 2 bases and J 8 bases, leaving 12 bases between the germline ends. For the CDR3, the DNA is TGTGCCAGCAGCTTACAACAGGGATGGGGCTACACCTTC. It yields the protein CASSLQQGWGYTF. The full variable domain, rest sourced from reference TRBV11-3 and TRBJ1-2, is EAGVVQSPRYKIIEKKQPVAFWCNPISGHNTLYWYLQNLGQGPELLIRYENEEAVDDSQLPKDRFSAERLKGVDSTLKIQPAELGDSAVYLCASSLQQGWGYTFGSGTRLTVV.

This chain joins TRBV7-2 and TRBJ1-4, with D hard to call. The CDR3 extends over 14 amino acids. The V and J ends lost 3 bases and 4 bases respectively, with 9 bases between them. Germline V gives CDR1 SGHTA, CDR2 FQGNSA. CDR3 nucleotide sequence: TGTGCCAGCAGCTTCCGGGTCCTTAATGAAAAACTGTTTTTT. This encodes CASSFRVLNEKLFF.

The V and J genes are TRBV5-1 and TRBJ2-7; 9 bases are a match to TRBD1. The germline gives CDR1 SGHRS, CDR2 YFSETQ. V dropped 2 bases and J dropped 6; count of bases not matched to a gene: 9. This CDR3 is built from 15 residues. CDR3: CASSFEGTGLSEQYF. The CDR3 nucleotides are TGCGCCAGCAGCTTCGAAGGGACAGGGCTCTCCGAGCAGTACTTC.

V usage is TRBV12-5 and J usage is TRBJ2-5; D remains unclear. V was pared by 4 bases and J by 7 bases, with 10 bases between. Germline V CDR1 and CDR2: LGHNT, FRNRAP. The CDR3 runs to 12 residues. In nucleotides, the CDR3 is TGTGCTAGTGGTTCCGACTCGGGGACCCAGTACTTC. This gives the protein CASGSDSGTQYF.

The chain combines TRBV27 with TRBJ1-2; D is undetermined. V gave up 5 bases and J gave up 6 bases, with 16 bases separating them. The CDR3 consists of 14 residues. Germline assignment: CDR1 MNHEY and CDR2 SMNVEV (reference sequence). The chain's CDR3 is CASSPRSQTDGYTF. CDR3 sequence (DNA): TGTGCCAGCAGTCCCCGGTCTCAAACCGATGGCTACACCTTC.

J is TRBJ2-2 and V is TRBV2, with D perhaps matching TRBD1 (6 bases). This CDR3 comprises 13 residues. Trimming removed 6 bases from V and 5 bases from J, with 10 bases in between. Germline V lookup: CDR1 SNHLY, CDR2 FYNNEI. As DNA, the CDR3 is TGTGCCAGCAGGCGGACAGTTACCGGGGAGCTGTTTTTT. This encodes CASRRTVTGELFF. The entire variable domain, with the rest obtained from reference TRBV2 and TRBJ2-2, is as follows: EPEVTQTPSHQVTQMGQEVILRCVPISNHLYFYWYRQILGQKVEFLVSFYNNEISEKSEIFDDQFSVERPDGSNFTLKIRSTKLEDSAMYFCASRRTVTGELFFGEGSRLTVL.

The rearrangement joins TRBV15 to TRBJ1-2; D is unresolved. The CDR3 extends over 18 amino acids. The V end lost 0 bases, the J end lost 8 bases, and 25 bases lay between the germline ends. Germline V gene sequence: CDR1 LNHNV, CDR2 YYDKDF (reference sequence). The CDR3 region has the DNA TGTGCCACCAGCAGAGATCTAGCGGGGTCGGAGGCCTTGGGGGGCTACACCTTC. Encoded protein: CATSRDLAGSEALGGYTF.

This chain links TRBV28 with TRBJ2-7; D is possibly TRBD2 (5 bases). The CDR3 runs 14 residues. Germline values: CDR1 MDHEN, CDR2 SYDVKM. V gave up 2 bases and J gave up 5 bases, with 13 bases separating them. The CDR3 sequence: CASSLRTVVHEQYF. The CDR3 nucleotides are TGTGCCAGCAGTTTAAGGACTGTGGTACACGAGCAGTACTTC.

The chain couples TRBV5-4 to TRBJ2-3; 8 bases fit TRBD1. The V gene's germline CDR1 is SGHNT and CDR2 YYREEE (reference sequence). The ends lost 5 bases at V and 4 bases at J; junction bases unmatched: 9. The CDR3 consists of 15 residues. CDR3 sequence reads: CASSTGQGRADTQYF. CDR3 DNA sequence: TGTGCCAGCAGTACCGGACAGGGCCGAGCAGATACGCAGTATTTT.

The V call is TRBV5-1, the J call TRBJ1-6, with 9 bases fitting TRBD1. The CDR3 extends over 15 amino acids. Trimming cost V 4 bases and J 5 bases; bases outside gene matches: 4. CDR1 and CDR2 from the germline V gene are SGHRS and YFSETQ. The CDR3: CASSTGQGDNSPLHF. The CDR3 DNA follows: TGCGCCAGCAGCACGGGACAGGGCGATAATTCACCCCTCCACTTT.

In nucleotides, the CDR3 is TGTGCCAGCAGCATACTAGCGGGGGGGCTCGCAGATACGCAGTATTTT. Residues: CASSILAGGLADTQYF. The rearrangement joins TRBV2 to TRBJ2-3, with 13 bases lining up with TRBD2. From germline, CDR1 is SNHLY and CDR2 FYNNEI. Losses at the gene ends were 6 bases for V and 4 bases for J; bases not matched to a gene: 7. This CDR3 region has 16 residues.

The rearrangement links TRBV19 to TRBJ1-3; a possible D gene is TRBD1 (5 bases). Germline CDR1 is LNHDA and CDR2 is SQIVND (reference sequence). V lost 4 bases and J 4 bases, leaving 14 bases between the germline ends. There are 15 residues in the CDR3. CDR3 sequence: CASSKKTAGGNTIYF. The CDR3 nucleotides read TGTGCCAGTAGTAAAAAGACAGCTGGCGGAAACACCATATATTTT.